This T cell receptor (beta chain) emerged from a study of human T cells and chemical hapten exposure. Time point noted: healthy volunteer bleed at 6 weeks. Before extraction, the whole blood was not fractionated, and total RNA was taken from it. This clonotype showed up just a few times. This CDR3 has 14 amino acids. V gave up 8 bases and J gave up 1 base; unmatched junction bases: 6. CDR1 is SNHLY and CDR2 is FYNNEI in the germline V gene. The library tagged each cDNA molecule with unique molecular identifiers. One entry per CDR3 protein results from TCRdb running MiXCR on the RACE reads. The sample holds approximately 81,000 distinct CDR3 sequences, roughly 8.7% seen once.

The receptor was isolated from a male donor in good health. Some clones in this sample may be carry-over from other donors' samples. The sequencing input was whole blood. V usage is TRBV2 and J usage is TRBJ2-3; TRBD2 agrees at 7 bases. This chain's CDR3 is CASPHLAGTDTQYF. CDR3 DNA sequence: TGTGCCAGCCCCCACCTAGCGGGCACAGATACGCAGTATTTT.